The 28 T cell receptor beta chains in this list originate from one sample, sequenced in a study of OX40 agonist ivuxolimab in advanced cancers. Profiled with immunoSEQ multiplex PCR; TCRdb holds only in-frame clones, not every one. This sample has tens of thousands of clones, with about 76% found just once. The sequenced sample was CD4+ or CD8+ T cells sorted from blood, obtained in a trial of the OX40 agonist ivuxolimab. These receptors were collected from an adult with an advanced solid tumor such as melanoma, head and neck, liver or kidney cancer.

The genes are TRBV2 and TRBJ2-7, with 10 bases matching TRBD2. Trimming removed 6 bases from V and 7 bases from J; junction bases left unmatched: 9. Germline V lookup: CDR1 SNHLY, CDR2 FYNNEI. This CDR3 is built from 14 residues. CDR3 nucleotides: TGTGCCAGCAGAGAGCGGGAGGGCCGGCGTGAGCAGTACTTC. Translating it yields CASREREGRREQYF.

This clone has more than one count but fewer than ten. The chain carries TRBV30 and TRBJ1-4; D is perhaps TRBD1 (6 bases). CDR3 length equals 13 residues. Germline-derived CDR1 and CDR2 are GTSNPN and SVGIG (reference sequence). The ends were cut back, 2 bases at V and 8 bases at J, with 12 bases in the middle. CDR3 nucleotides: TGTGCCTGGAGTCGGGGGGCGGACGAAAAACTGTTTTTT. It translates to CAWSRGADEKLFF.

The sample holds a few counts of this clone. The gene calls are TRBV27 and TRBJ1-3, with D hard to call. V lost 5 bases and J 0 bases, leaving 11 bases between the germline ends. Germline V lookup: CDR1 MNHEY, CDR2 SMNVEV (reference sequence). CDR3 length: 15 amino acids. DNA of the CDR3: TGTGCCAGCAGTCGCTCCGGATCCTCTGGAAACACCATATATTTT. The encoded protein is CASSRSGSSGNTIYF.

The rearrangement uses TRBV5-4 and TRBJ1-2; D ambiguous. There are 14 residues in the CDR3. Trimming removed 0 bases from V and 3 bases from J, with 9 bases in between. Germline loops: CDR1 SGHNT, CDR2 YYREEE (reference sequence). DNA for the CDR3: TGTGCCAGCAGCTTGGCCGGAGCAGACTATGGCTACACCTTC. It yields the protein CASSLAGADYGYTF. Full variable domain (remainder filled in from reference TRBV5-4 and TRBJ1-2): ETGVTQSPTHLIKTRGQQVTLRCSSQSGHNTVSWYQQALGQGPQFIFQYYREEENGRGNFPPRFSGLQFPNYSSELNVNALELDDSALYLCASSLAGADYGYTFGSGTRLTVV.

This chain links TRBV7-8 with TRBJ1-1; D might be TRBD1 (5 bases). The CDR3 length is 14 residues. Germline values: CDR1 SGHVS, CDR2 FQNEAQ. V lost 5 bases and J 3 bases, leaving 13 bases between the germline ends. In nucleotides, the CDR3 is TGTGCCAGCAGCGTCCGGGACCAGTACACTGAAGCTTTCTTT. Translation gives CASSVRDQYTEAFF.

V gene TRBV18 combines with J gene TRBJ2-1, with a tentative D call TRBD2 (6 bases). Germline values: CDR1 KGHSH, CDR2 LQKENI. CDR3 length: 14 residues. Trimming left V 3 bases short and J 5 bases short, with 11 bases between. CDR3 nucleotides: TGTGCCAGCTCACCCGAGGGACTCAACAATGAGCAGTTCTTC. It yields the protein CASSPEGLNNEQFF.

The V call is TRBV28, the J call TRBJ2-3, with 7 bases that match TRBD1. J lost 0 bases, V lost 6 bases, and 3 bases had no gene match. The germline V gene has CDR1 MDHEN and CDR2 SYDVKM. The CDR3 runs to 14 residues. The CDR3 sequence: CASSWDSSTDTQYF. CDR3 sequence (DNA): TGTGCCAGCAGCTGGGACAGTAGCACAGATACGCAGTATTTT.

The gene calls are TRBV7-2 and TRBJ2-5; TRBD2 is a possible D gene (6 bases). Germline lookup yields CDR1 SGHTA and CDR2 FQGNSA. The CDR3 sequence is 15 residues long. Deletions cut 5 bases from V and 4 bases from J, with 17 bases between. CDR3 sequence: CASSPRGAGRETQYF. CDR3 nucleotide sequence: TGTGCCAGCAGCCCCAGAGGGGCGGGGAGAGAGACCCAGTACTTC.

The gene calls are TRBV30 and TRBJ2-3; D possibly corresponds to TRBD2 (5 bases). The CDR3 is 14 residues long. Germline CDR1 GTSNPN, CDR2 SVGIG (reference sequence). V lost 5 bases to trimming and J lost 2 bases, with 14 bases between them. The CDR3 loop reads CAWGLAPNTDTQYF. The CDR3 DNA reads TGTGCCTGGGGTCTAGCACCGAACACAGATACGCAGTATTTT.

In its sample, this clone was seen once. The chain combines TRBV19 with TRBJ1-6, with TRBD1 identical over 9 bases. Germline trimming cut 8 bases from V and 13 bases from J; bases unmatched to any gene: 15. The CDR3 consists of 15 residues. CDR1 is LNHDA, CDR2 SQIVND, per germline (reference sequence). CDR3 nucleotide sequence: TGTGCCAGTGGTGGGACAGGGTTGTCTCGGGATCCCCTCCACTTT. Encoded protein: CASGGTGLSRDPLHF.

This chain joins TRBV7-9 and TRBJ2-5; no definite D call. The CDR3 extends over 15 amino acids. Germline V CDR1 and CDR2: SEHNR, FQNEAQ (reference sequence). The V and J ends lost 0 bases and 2 bases respectively, with 10 bases between them. CDR3 residues: CASSLAGSEQETQYF. Written as DNA, the CDR3 is TGTGCCAGCAGCTTAGCAGGCTCGGAACAAGAGACCCAGTACTTC. Full variable domain (outside the CDR3, taken from reference TRBV7-9 and TRBJ2-5): DTGVSQNPRHKITKRGQNVTFRCDPISEHNRLYWYRQTLGQGPEFLTYFQNEAQLEKSRLLSDRFSAERPKGSFSTLEIQRTEQGDSAMYLCASSLAGSEQETQYFGPGTRLLVL.

The chain has TRBV18 and TRBJ1-4, with D possibly TRBD1 on 6 matching bases. Trimming cost V 3 bases and J 6 bases, with 11 bases left between them. Germline CDR1 reads KGHSH; CDR2 reads LQKENI. The CDR3 is made up of 14 amino acids. The CDR3 coding sequence is TGTGCCAGCTCACCGGCTGGGGGCGATGAAAAACTGTTTTTT. Residues: CASSPAGGDEKLFF.

This clone showed up just once. The chain has TRBV28 and TRBJ2-7; D is tentatively TRBD1 or TRBD2 (6 bases each). V gave up 5 bases and J gave up 2 bases, with 10 bases separating them. The germline V gene encodes CDR1 MDHEN and CDR2 SYDVKM. The CDR3 runs to 13 residues. The CDR3 nucleotides read TGTGCCAGCAGTCGCGGGACACCCTACGAGCAGTACTTC. It codes for CASSRGTPYEQYF. Combining the CDR3 with reference TRBV28 and TRBJ2-7 gives the whole variable domain DVKVTQSSRYLVKRTGEKVFLECVQDMDHENMFWYRQDPGLGLRLIYFSYDVKMKEKGDIPEGYSVSREKKERFSLILESASTNQTSMYLCASSRGTPYEQYFGPGTRLTVT.

The chain links TRBV10-3 to TRBJ2-1, with 9 nucleotides matching TRBD2. With 4 bases clipped from V and 0 bases from J, the junction kept 7 bases outside the gene matches. Germline values: CDR1 ENHRY, CDR2 SYGVKD. The CDR3 length is 17 residues. Here the CDR3 DNA reads TGTGCCATCAGTGGGACCTTTAGCGGGAGCTCCTACAATGAGCAGTTCTTC. It codes for CAISGTFSGSSYNEQFF.

The chain joins TRBV6-5 to TRBJ1-1, with no clear D. The CDR3 extends over 14 amino acids. V was pared by 4 bases and J by 0 bases, with 9 bases between. In germline, CDR1 is MNHEY, CDR2 SVGAGI. CDR3 nucleotide sequence: TGTGCCAGCAGTTCCCCCGACATGAACACTGAAGCTTTCTTT. This codes for CASSSPDMNTEAFF.

The chain has TRBV5-1 and TRBJ1-3; D gene uncertain. CDR1 is SGHRS and CDR2 is YFSETQ in the germline V gene. With 3 bases removed from V and 7 bases from J, the gap between germline ends came to 14 bases. There are 14 residues in the CDR3. The CDR3 loop reads CASSSGTRWNTIYF. The DNA for the CDR3 is TGCGCCAGCAGCTCCGGAACACGCTGGAACACCATATATTTT.

This clone has more than one count but fewer than ten. V is TRBV7-3 and J is TRBJ2-2, with D hard to call. Trimming stripped 2 bases from V and 3 bases from J, with 10 bases between. The CDR3 contains 15 residues. The V gene's germline CDR1 is SGHTA and CDR2 FQGTGA. The CDR3 DNA follows: TGTGCCAGCAGCTTAGCTAGTCCAGACACCGGGGAGCTGTTTTTT. Amino acids: CASSLASPDTGELFF.

This chain uses TRBV5-1 with TRBJ1-1; the D is unclear. Between the trimmed V and J ends, which lost 1 base and 1 base, there was a span of 8 bases. Germline CDR1 reads SGHRS; CDR2 reads YFSETQ. There are 14 residues in the CDR3. The CDR3 spells CASSLLTANTEAFF. CDR3 sequence (DNA): TGCGCCAGCAGCTTGTTGACGGCGAACACTGAAGCTTTCTTT.

This clone has just one count. The chain combines TRBV5-5 with TRBJ2-5, with 8 bases lining up with TRBD1. CDR1 is SGHKS and CDR2 is YYEKEE in the germline V gene (reference sequence). Losses at the gene ends were 1 base for V and 4 bases for J; bases not matched to a gene: 9. There are 16 residues in the CDR3. CDR3 in amino acids: CASSLSGGTGGETQYF. The CDR3 nucleotides read TGTGCCAGCAGCTTGTCGGGCGGAACAGGGGGAGAGACCCAGTACTTC.

The chain links TRBV7-8 to TRBJ1-6, with 12 nucleotides matching TRBD1. The CDR3 runs 15 residues. Germline-derived CDR1 and CDR2 are SGHVS and FQNEAQ. V shed 5 bases, J shed 9 bases, and the junction held 5 bases outside the gene matches. CDR3 bases: TGTGCCAGCAGCCCGGGACAGGGGGCCGGTTCACCCCTCCACTTT. Amino acids: CASSPGQGAGSPLHF. Using reference TRBV7-8 and TRBJ1-6 for the parts outside the CDR3, the full variable domain is GAGVSQSPRYKVAKRGQDVALRCDPISGHVSLFWYQQALGQGPEFLTYFQNEAQLDKSGLPSDRFFAERPEGSVSTLKIQRTQQEDSAVYLCASSPGQGAGSPLHFGNGTRLTVT.

This clone came up a few times. This rearrangement joins TRBV6-1 to TRBJ1-2, with 7 bases that match TRBD1. The CDR3 has 15 amino acids. Germline loops: CDR1 MNHNS, CDR2 SASEGT. V was pared by 2 bases and J by 2 bases, with 5 bases of the junction left unmatched. Here the CDR3 reads CASSEFQGVNYGYTF. CDR3 coding DNA: TGTGCCAGCAGTGAATTTCAGGGGGTGAACTATGGCTACACCTTC.

This chain joins TRBV7-3 and TRBJ2-7; 8 nucleotides agree with TRBD2. Trimming cost V 4 bases and J 2 bases; bases outside gene matches: 4. Germline V gives CDR1 SGHTA, CDR2 FQGTGA. CDR3 size: 14 residues. CDR3 region: CASSSSGSAYEQYF. CDR3 in DNA: TGTGCCAGCAGCTCCAGCGGGAGTGCCTACGAGCAGTACTTC.

The gene calls are TRBV19 and TRBJ2-7; 9 nucleotides match TRBD2. Germline loops: CDR1 LNHDA, CDR2 SQIVND (reference sequence). The CDR3 extends over 20 amino acids. Trimming cost V 6 bases and J 0 bases; bases outside gene matches: 21. This CDR3 is CASRGLGERGARASSYEQYF. CDR3 nucleotides: TGTGCCAGTAGGGGACTGGGGGAGCGGGGGGCCCGCGCCAGCTCCTACGAGCAGTACTTC.

The chain combines TRBV5-1 with TRBJ1-3; tentative D call: TRBD1 (5 bases). Trimming left V 4 bases short and J 1 base short, with 9 bases between. This CDR3 has 14 residues. Germline V gives CDR1 SGHRS, CDR2 YFSETQ. For the CDR3, the DNA is TGCGCCAGCAGCATGGGGGGATCTGGAAACACCATATATTTT. This translates into CASSMGGSGNTIYF.

The V and J genes are TRBV4-2 and TRBJ2-7, with D perhaps TRBD2 (5 bases). Trimming took 0 bases from V and 6 from J, leaving 12 bases between them. The CDR3 loop spans 14 amino acids. Germline CDR1 is LGHNA and CDR2 is YNFKEQ. CDR3 sequence (DNA): TGTGCCAGCAGCCAAGATGAGGAGAGCGGCGAGCAGTACTTC. The encoded protein is CASSQDEESGEQYF.

The chain links TRBV5-1 to TRBJ2-1, with 12 positions matching TRBD2. Germline values: CDR1 SGHRS, CDR2 YFSETQ. The CDR3 has 14 residues. V lost 3 bases and J lost 7; bases outside the gene matches: 2. DNA of the CDR3: TGCGCCAGCAGCTGGGGGACTAGCGGGAATGAGCAGTTCTTC. This sequence encodes CASSWGTSGNEQFF. Based on the CDR3 plus reference TRBV5-1 and TRBJ2-1, the full variable domain is KAGVTQTPRYLIKTRGQQVTLSCSPISGHRSVSWYQQTPGQGLQFLFEYFSETQRNKGNFPGRFSGRQFSNSRSEMNVSTLELGDSALYLCASSWGTSGNEQFFGPGTRLTVL.

In its sample, this clone was seen a few times. This chain connects TRBV4-1 to TRBJ1-2; 8 positions agree with TRBD1. The V gene's germline CDR1 is MGHRA and CDR2 YSYEKL. The CDR3 runs 14 residues. Germline trimming cut 8 bases from V and 4 bases from J; bases unmatched to any gene: 9. The CDR3 sequence: CASGTTGDGYGYTF. The CDR3 bases are TGCGCCAGCGGAACGACAGGGGACGGCTATGGCTACACCTTC.

The chain joins TRBV27 to TRBJ1-5, with 7 bases matching TRBD1. CDR1 is MNHEY, CDR2 SMNVEV, per germline (reference sequence). The V gene end was trimmed by 5 bases and the J gene end by 7 bases; junction bases not matched to a gene: 14. The length of the CDR3 is 16 residues. The CDR3 region is CASSVTGALIKQPQHF. CDR3 coding DNA: TGTGCCAGCAGTGTTACAGGGGCTTTAATTAAACAGCCCCAGCATTTT.